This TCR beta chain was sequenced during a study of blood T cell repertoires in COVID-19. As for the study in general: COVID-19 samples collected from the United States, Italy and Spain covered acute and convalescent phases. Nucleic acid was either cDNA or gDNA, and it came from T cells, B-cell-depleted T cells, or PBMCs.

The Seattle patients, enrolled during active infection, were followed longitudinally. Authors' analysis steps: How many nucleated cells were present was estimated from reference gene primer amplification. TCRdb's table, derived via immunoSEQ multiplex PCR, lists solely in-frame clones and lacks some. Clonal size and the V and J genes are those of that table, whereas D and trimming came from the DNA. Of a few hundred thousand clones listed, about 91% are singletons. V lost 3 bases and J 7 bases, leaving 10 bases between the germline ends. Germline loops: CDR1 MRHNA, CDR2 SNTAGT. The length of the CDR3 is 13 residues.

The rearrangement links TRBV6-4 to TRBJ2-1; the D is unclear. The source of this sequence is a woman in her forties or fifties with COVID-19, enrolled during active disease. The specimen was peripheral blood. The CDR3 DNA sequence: TGTGCCAGCAGTGAGGCAGGAAATAATGAGCAGTTCTTC. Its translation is CASSEAGNNEQFF.